The rows below give T cell receptor beta chains drawn from one sample of a study of blood T cell repertoires in COVID-19. Here immunoSEQ multiplex PCR was the method, and the copy in TCRdb shows in-frame clones only, minus some. The sample shows 25,000 to 30,000 clones, about 85% of them seen only once. Sequenced sample: peripheral blood. These receptors all come from an older woman with acute or convalescent COVID-19. Each CDR3 is given with its conserved first and last residue. The D gene is left open where the match is weak. The size field is filled for only some rows; it gives once, few, many or a size class.

abundance: .; j_gene: TRBJ2-3; d_gene: TRBD2; v_gene: TRBV9; CDR3aa: CASSPVAGGTDTQYF; CDR3nt: TGTGCCAGCAGCCCTGTAGCGGGGGGCACAGATACGCAGTATTTT
abundance: few; j_gene: TRBJ1-5; d_gene: .; v_gene: TRBV6-2/TRBV6-3; CDR3aa: CASSYRGGEVQPQHF; CDR3nt: TGTGCCAGCAGTTACCGGGGGGGCGAAGTTCAGCCCCAGCATTTT
abundance: .; j_gene: TRBJ1-1; d_gene: .; v_gene: TRBV18; CDR3aa: CASSPNPVMNTEAFF; CDR3nt: TGTGCCAGCTCACCGAACCCGGTCATGAACACTGAAGCTTTCTTT
abundance: .; j_gene: TRBJ2-6; d_gene: .; v_gene: TRBV30; CDR3aa: CAWKGQPSGANVLTF; CDR3nt: TGTGCCTGGAAAGGACAGCCCTCTGGGGCCAACGTCCTGACTTTC
abundance: .; j_gene: TRBJ1-6; d_gene: .; v_gene: TRBV19; CDR3aa: CASSTDRNSPLHF; CDR3nt: TGTGCCAGTAGTACCGACAGAAATTCACCCCTCCACTTT
abundance: .; j_gene: TRBJ2-1; d_gene: TRBD2; v_gene: TRBV27; CDR3aa: CASSPSRDGGDDEQFF; CDR3nt: TGTGCCAGCAGTCCCTCGAGGGATGGGGGGGATGATGAGCAGTTCTTC
abundance: .; j_gene: TRBJ2-3; d_gene: .; v_gene: TRBV2; CDR3aa: CASSPTLLPLFKYTDTQYF; CDR3nt: TGTGCCAGCAGTCCCACCCTCCTACCCCTATTCAAATACACAGATACGCAGTATTTT
abundance: once; j_gene: TRBJ1-2; d_gene: .; v_gene: TRBV25-1; CDR3aa: CASSSPRARYTF; CDR3nt: TGTGCCAGCAGTTCTCCCAGGGCGCGCTACACCTTC
abundance: .; j_gene: TRBJ2-3; d_gene: .; v_gene: TRBV11-3; CDR3aa: CASSLVGGDTQYF; CDR3nt: TGTGCCAGCAGCTTAGTTGGGGGGGATACGCAGTATTTT
abundance: .; j_gene: TRBJ2-1; d_gene: .; v_gene: TRBV10-1; CDR3aa: CASSRGGDESYNEQFF; CDR3nt: TGCGCCAGCAGCCGAGGGGGGGATGAGTCCTACAATGAGCAGTTCTTC
abundance: .; j_gene: TRBJ2-3; d_gene: TRBD2; v_gene: TRBV20-1; CDR3aa: CSASSLAGVAGVTDTQYF; CDR3nt: TGCAGTGCTAGTAGCCTAGCGGGGGTGGCCGGCGTCACAGATACGCAGTATTTT
abundance: .; j_gene: TRBJ2-1; d_gene: TRBD2; v_gene: TRBV14; CDR3aa: CASSPPGLAGRGEQFF; CDR3nt: TGTGCCAGCAGCCCACCGGGACTAGCGGGGAGGGGTGAGCAGTTCTTC
abundance: .; j_gene: TRBJ1-2; d_gene: .; v_gene: TRBV9; CDR3aa: CASSVRANYGYTF; CDR3nt: TGTGCCAGCAGCGTTAGAGCTAACTATGGCTACACCTTC
abundance: .; j_gene: TRBJ1-4; d_gene: TRBD1; v_gene: TRBV4-1; CDR3aa: CASSQLQGDGNEKLFF; CDR3nt: TGCGCCAGCAGCCAGCTACAGGGGGACGGGAATGAAAAACTGTTTTTT
abundance: .; j_gene: TRBJ2-7; d_gene: TRBD1; v_gene: TRBV28; CDR3aa: CASSFPRTGLSYEQYF; CDR3nt: TGTGCCAGCAGTTTCCCCCGGACAGGGTTATCCTACGAGCAGTACTTC
abundance: .; j_gene: TRBJ2-7; d_gene: .; v_gene: TRBV19; CDR3aa: CASSEEDRAQYF; CDR3nt: TGTGCCAGTAGTGAGGAGGATAGGGCGCAGTACTTC
abundance: .; j_gene: TRBJ1-4; d_gene: TRBD1; v_gene: TRBV5-1; CDR3aa: CASSRSGTVNEKLFF; CDR3nt: TGCGCCAGCAGCAGGTCCGGGACAGTCAATGAAAAACTGTTTTTT
abundance: .; j_gene: TRBJ1-1; d_gene: TRBD1; v_gene: TRBV5-4; CDR3aa: CASSLDLQGAGVAEAFF; CDR3nt: TGTGCCAGCAGCTTGGATTTGCAGGGGGCAGGGGTAGCTGAAGCTTTCTTT
abundance: .; j_gene: TRBJ2-3; d_gene: TRBD1; v_gene: TRBV5-1; CDR3aa: CASSPGQGYSDTQYF; CDR3nt: TGCGCCAGCAGCCCGGGACAGGGGTATTCAGATACGCAGTATTTT
abundance: .; j_gene: TRBJ1-4; d_gene: TRBD1; v_gene: TRBV18; CDR3aa: CASSTGQNEKLFF; CDR3nt: TGTGCCAGCTCAACGGGACAGAATGAAAAACTGTTTTTT
abundance: .; j_gene: TRBJ2-7; d_gene: TRBD1; v_gene: TRBV19; CDR3aa: CASSPFGTGASEQYF; CDR3nt: TGTGCCAGTAGTCCCTTCGGGACAGGGGCTAGCGAGCAGTACTTC
abundance: once; j_gene: TRBJ2-2; d_gene: .; v_gene: TRBV15; CDR3aa: CATSGSRVYDGELFF; CDR3nt: TGTGCCACCAGCGGCTCCAGGGTGTATGACGGGGAGCTGTTTTTT
abundance: .; j_gene: TRBJ2-1; d_gene: TRBD1; v_gene: TRBV9; CDR3aa: CASSVGGTGNQNEQFF; CDR3nt: TGTGCCAGCAGCGTAGGGGGGACAGGGAACCAGAATGAGCAGTTCTTC
abundance: .; j_gene: TRBJ2-5; d_gene: TRBD1; v_gene: TRBV29-1; CDR3aa: CSVEGTGERETQYF; CDR3nt: TGCAGCGTTGAAGGGACAGGGGAGCGGGAGACCCAGTACTTC
abundance: .; j_gene: TRBJ2-7; d_gene: .; v_gene: TRBV11-2; CDR3aa: CASSQAFLSYEQYF; CDR3nt: TGTGCCAGCAGCCAGGCTTTTCTCTCCTACGAGCAGTACTTC
abundance: .; j_gene: TRBJ2-7; d_gene: TRBD1; v_gene: TRBV18; CDR3aa: CASSATGDSSYEQYF; CDR3nt: TGTGCCAGCTCAGCGACAGGGGACAGCTCCTACGAGCAGTACTTC
abundance: .; j_gene: TRBJ1-1; d_gene: TRBD1; v_gene: TRBV5-1; CDR3aa: CASSVTPGTANTEAFF; CDR3nt: TGCGCCAGCAGCGTCACACCCGGGACAGCGAACACTGAAGCTTTCTTT
abundance: .; j_gene: TRBJ2-3; d_gene: .; v_gene: TRBV7-2; CDR3aa: CASSPSRGGADTQYF; CDR3nt: TGTGCCAGCAGCCCCTCGAGAGGGGGTGCAGATACGCAGTATTTT
abundance: .; j_gene: TRBJ1-2; d_gene: .; v_gene: TRBV5-4; CDR3aa: CASSVKRYPYGYTF; CDR3nt: TGTGCCAGCAGCGTTAAGCGGTACCCCTATGGCTACACCTTC
abundance: .; j_gene: TRBJ2-1; d_gene: TRBD2; v_gene: TRBV7-6; CDR3aa: CASSLYWAGGATYNEQFF; CDR3nt: TGTGCCAGCAGCTTATACTGGGCGGGGGGGGCCACCTACAATGAGCAGTTCTTC
abundance: .; j_gene: TRBJ1-4; d_gene: .; v_gene: TRBV7-9; CDR3aa: CASSRGAGALNEKLFF; CDR3nt: TGTGCCAGCAGCCGGGGCGCAGGGGCCCTTAATGAAAAACTGTTTTTT
abundance: .; j_gene: TRBJ1-4; d_gene: .; v_gene: TRBV5-4; CDR3aa: CASSLGGGNEKLFF; CDR3nt: TGTGCCAGCAGCCTCGGGGGGGGGAATGAAAAACTGTTTTTT
abundance: once; j_gene: TRBJ2-5; d_gene: TRBD1; v_gene: TRBV18; CDR3aa: CASSPRPQGETQYF; CDR3nt: TGTGCCAGCTCACCACGGCCACAGGGGGAGACCCAGTACTTC
abundance: few; j_gene: TRBJ1-2; d_gene: .; v_gene: TRBV9; CDR3aa: CASSVSREHGYTF; CDR3nt: TGTGCCAGCAGCGTAAGTAGGGAGCATGGCTACACCTTC
abundance: .; j_gene: TRBJ1-2; d_gene: .; v_gene: TRBV2; CDR3aa: CASSAGGVGDYGYTF; CDR3nt: TGTGCCAGCAGTGCGGGTGGGGTCGGGGACTATGGCTACACCTTC
abundance: .; j_gene: TRBJ2-3; d_gene: .; v_gene: TRBV6-2/TRBV6-3; CDR3aa: CASSYGLDTQYF; CDR3nt: TGTGCCAGCAGTTACGGGCTTGATACGCAGTATTTT
abundance: once; j_gene: TRBJ1-5; d_gene: TRBD1; v_gene: TRBV5-6; CDR3aa: CASSRRTGFSNQPQHF; CDR3nt: TGTGCCAGCAGCAGAAGGACAGGGTTTAGCAATCAGCCCCAGCATTTT
abundance: .; j_gene: TRBJ2-5; d_gene: .; v_gene: TRBV6-6; CDR3aa: CASTQNIQETQYF; CDR3nt: TGTGCCAGCACCCAGAACATCCAAGAGACCCAGTACTTC
abundance: .; j_gene: TRBJ1-4; d_gene: TRBD1; v_gene: TRBV19; CDR3aa: CASRPGQRSTNEKLFF; CDR3nt: TGTGCCAGTAGGCCGGGACAGCGATCAACTAATGAAAAACTGTTTTTT
abundance: once; j_gene: TRBJ2-2; d_gene: .; v_gene: TRBV7-2; CDR3aa: CASSLARAMGTGELFF; CDR3nt: TGTGCCAGCAGCTTAGCCAGGGCGATGGGGACCGGGGAGCTGTTTTTT
abundance: .; j_gene: TRBJ1-1; d_gene: TRBD1; v_gene: TRBV7-2; CDR3aa: CASSLVGQGAGTEAFF; CDR3nt: TGTGCCAGCAGCTTAGTGGGACAGGGGGCGGGGACTGAAGCTTTCTTT
abundance: few; j_gene: TRBJ1-6; d_gene: .; v_gene: TRBV30; CDR3aa: CAWSLGDSPLHF; CDR3nt: TGTGCCTGGAGTTTAGGGGATTCACCCCTCCACTTT
abundance: .; j_gene: TRBJ2-5; d_gene: TRBD2; v_gene: TRBV15; CDR3aa: CATSRLGGRETQYF; CDR3nt: TGTGCCACCAGCAGATTGGGGGGGAGAGAGACCCAGTACTTC
abundance: .; j_gene: TRBJ2-1; d_gene: TRBD2; v_gene: TRBV29-1; CDR3aa: CSVAGGGFYNEQFF; CDR3nt: TGCAGCGTTGCCGGCGGGGGGTTCTACAATGAGCAGTTCTTC
abundance: .; j_gene: TRBJ1-5; d_gene: .; v_gene: TRBV7-8; CDR3aa: CASSLRDGNQPQHF; CDR3nt: TGTGCCAGCAGCTTGAGGGATGGCAATCAGCCCCAGCATTTT
abundance: .; j_gene: TRBJ1-2; d_gene: TRBD1; v_gene: TRBV2; CDR3aa: CASSGRPGTGSTF; CDR3nt: TGTGCCAGCAGTGGGCGTCCCGGGACAGGTTCCACCTTC
abundance: .; j_gene: TRBJ1-6; d_gene: .; v_gene: TRBV11-2; CDR3aa: CASSLVAGVDSPLHF; CDR3nt: TGTGCCAGCAGCTTAGTGGCAGGGGTGGATTCACCCCTCCACTTT
abundance: .; j_gene: TRBJ2-2; d_gene: .; v_gene: TRBV3-1/TRBV3-2; CDR3aa: CASSHQRALTGELFF; CDR3nt: TGTGCCAGCAGCCATCAGAGGGCCCTAACCGGGGAGCTGTTTTTT